This TCR beta chain was sequenced during a study of shared clonotypes between healthy human individuals. Trimming cost V 1 base and J 8 bases; bases outside gene matches: 5. This CDR3 is built from 14 residues. Germline CDR1 and CDR2: MGHDK and SYGVNS. Some clones are missing from TCRdb's copy, which holds only in-frame ones; the method was immunoSEQ multiplex PCR. The repertoire holds over 2 million clones, with 90% to 95% as singletons. The V gene is TRBV25-1, the J gene TRBJ2-7; TRBD1 matches at 10 bases. The sequenced sample consisted of naive CD4+ T cells sorted from blood. The subset here: CD45RA+ positively selected. This receptor was taken from a young man in good health. CDR3 sequence (DNA): TGTGCCAGCAGTGAATCCGGGACAGGGGCAAAGCAGTACTTC. Amino acid sequence: CASSESGTGAKQYF.